The 3 T cell receptor beta chains in this list originate from one sample, sequenced in a study of human T cells and chemical hapten exposure (dated by TCRdb to the early 2020s). The time point tag for this specimen amounts to: patch test 2, 6 weeks after DPC sensitization. The sample's treatment or condition label is to be understood as: therapeutic diphenylcyclopropenone sensitization with weekly scalp DPC. Preparation of the library involved RACE. The sequencing machine was a NextSeq 500. TCRdb cleaned the public reads at Q25 with fastp, built clones with MiXCR and kept in-frame beta chains. Rows are combined by CDR3 protein, so each entry shows the most common genes and DNA. The sample records under 90,000 distinct CDR3 sequences, about 8.5% of which are singletons. Approximately 3.7% of the sample is in the top ten clones. The sequences come from whole blood, collected in connection with sensitization to the hapten diphenylcyclopropenone (DPC). The source is a woman in her forties or fifties with alopecia areata. Some clones in this sample may be carry-over from other donors' samples.

There are a few counts of this clonotype. The J gene is TRBJ1-5, the V gene TRBV7-2; 9 nucleotides match TRBD1. The V and J ends lost 3 bases and 7 bases, in that order; junction bases with no gene match: 4. The germline gives CDR1 SGHTA, CDR2 FQGNSA. This CDR3 contains 14 residues. The CDR3 sequence is CASSLGQGKQPQHF. Here the CDR3 DNA reads TGTGCCAGCAGCTTGGGACAGGGTAAACAGCCCCAGCATTTT.

On this clonotype itself: This could be a read error, since a much larger clone is one nucleotide away. This chain joins TRBV10-3 and TRBJ1-2, with TRBD1 as a possible D gene (5 bases). The CDR3 extends over 13 amino acids. CDR1 ENHRY and CDR2 SYGVKD come from the germline V gene. CDR3 nucleotide sequence: TGTGCCACCAGTACCAAAGGGGAATATGGCTACACCTTC. Protein: CATSTKGEYGYTF.

The chain is built from TRBV5-6 and TRBJ2-3, with 9 bases matching TRBD2. Germline CDR1 is SGHDT and CDR2 is YYEEEE. J gave up 2 bases and V 5 bases, and 6 bases lay outside the gene matches. CDR3 length: 15 residues. Here the CDR3 DNA reads TGTGCCAGCAGTTTAATAGCGGGGGTCACAGATACGCAGTATTTT. This sequence encodes CASSLIAGVTDTQYF.